What follows are 23 T cell receptor beta chains derived from one specimen sequenced in a study of cytomegalovirus exposure and HLA in healthy donors. The PCR employed 60 Vbeta primers together with 13 Jbeta primers. Sequencing was performed with immunoSEQ multiplex PCR; in TCRdb, only in-frame clones are kept and a portion is missing. The repertoire holds approximately 170,000 clones, with about 80% as singletons. The sequencing input was PBMCs. The receptors were sampled from a man aged 40-50 years in good health and CMV-seronegative.

V is TRBV6-5 and J is TRBJ1-4; D is unresolved. V lost 7 bases, J lost 8 bases, and 20 bases lay in between. CDR1 MNHEY and CDR2 SVGAGI come from the germline V gene. The CDR3 is made up of 15 amino acids. The CDR3 sequence: CASTVTGGVREKLFF. CDR3 coding DNA: TGTGCCAGCACCGTTACGGGCGGGGTTCGGGAAAAACTGTTTTTT.

The chain links TRBV4-1 to TRBJ2-7; 7 nucleotides align to TRBD1. The CDR3 contains 15 residues. CDR1 MGHRA and CDR2 YSYEKL come from the germline V gene. J was trimmed by 3 bases and V by 4 bases; bases with no gene match: 9. The CDR3 loop reads CASSRRLTGDYEQYF. The CDR3 DNA reads TGCGCCAGCAGCCGGAGGCTAACAGGGGACTACGAGCAGTACTTC.

This chain links TRBV10-3 with TRBJ2-1, with TRBD2 matching over 8 bases. Per the germline V gene, CDR1 is ENHRY and CDR2 is SYGVKD. The CDR3 length is 13 residues. The trim removed 9 bases at V and 4 bases at J, leaving 5 bases unmatched. The CDR3 sequence is CAIRAGDYNEQFF. The CDR3 DNA sequence: TGTGCCATTCGAGCGGGGGATTACAATGAGCAGTTCTTC.

In this sample, this clone turned up a few times. The J gene is TRBJ1-1, the V gene TRBV27; D remains unclear. Germline loops: CDR1 MNHEY, CDR2 SMNVEV (reference sequence). V was pared by 2 bases and J by 6 bases, with 16 bases between. The CDR3 sequence is 15 residues long. Here the CDR3 reads CASSLQQGARAEAFF. The DNA for the CDR3 is TGTGCCAGCAGTTTACAACAAGGCGCTCGGGCTGAAGCTTTCTTT.

The chain combines TRBV9 with TRBJ2-7; 8 nucleotides line up with TRBD1. The CDR3 length is 17 residues. Unmatched junction bases numbered 11, after V lost 2 bases and J lost 1 base. Germline loops: CDR1 SGDLS, CDR2 YYNGEE. The CDR3 protein is CASSVAPTQGGSYEQYF. CDR3 DNA sequence: TGTGCCAGCAGCGTCGCACCAACACAGGGGGGTTCCTACGAGCAGTACTTC.

CDR3 protein: CASRDRSSYEQYF. The DNA of the CDR3 is TGTGCCAGTCGGGACAGGAGCTCCTACGAGCAGTACTTC. The rearrangement joins TRBV4-2 to TRBJ2-7, with 8 positions matching TRBD1. The CDR3 totals 13 residues. Germline lookup yields CDR1 LGHNA and CDR2 YNFKEQ. V shed 9 bases, J shed 0 bases, and the junction held 4 bases outside the gene matches.

The chain carries TRBV7-2 and TRBJ2-6, with a weak D call TRBD1 (6 bases). From germline, CDR1 is SGHTA and CDR2 FQGNSA. This CDR3 has 15 residues. Trimming removed 1 base from V and 3 bases from J, with 7 bases in between. The DNA for the CDR3 is TGTGCCAGCAGCTTAGAGGGGGTTGGGGCCAACGTCCTGACTTTC. Its translation: CASSLEGVGANVLTF. The variable domain in full, completed from reference TRBV7-2 and TRBJ2-6, reads GAGVSQSPSNKVTEKGKDVELRCDPISGHTALYWYRQSLGQGLEFLIYFQGNSAPDKSGLPSDRFSAERTGGSVSTLTIQRTQQEDSAVYLCASSLEGVGANVLTFGAGSRLTVL.

The V gene is TRBV28, the J gene TRBJ2-3, with 11 bases lining up with TRBD1. J was trimmed by 4 bases and V by 7 bases; bases with no gene match: 10. Germline CDR1 MDHEN, CDR2 SYDVKM. This CDR3 contains 16 residues. CDR3 sequence reads: CASNFVGQGVADTQYF. The CDR3 nucleotides read TGTGCCAGCAACTTCGTGGGACAGGGGGTGGCAGATACGCAGTATTTT.

The chain is built from TRBV6-1 and TRBJ2-5; D might be TRBD1 (6 bases). The germline V and J ends were trimmed by 1 base and 8 bases, with 23 bases remaining between them. From germline, CDR1 is MNHNS and CDR2 SASEGT. The CDR3 contains 17 residues. The CDR3 nucleotides read TGTGCCAGCAGTGAAGGGTGGGGGCGGAGAGGAGGTAGAACCCAGTACTTC. Encoded protein: CASSEGWGRRGGRTQYF.

This clone occurred a few times. CDR3: CASSDKEEAAYEQYF. The CDR3 region has the DNA TGTGCCAGCAGTGATAAGGAAGAGGCGGCATACGAGCAGTACTTC. This chain joins TRBV6-1 and TRBJ2-7; D remains unclear. CDR1 and CDR2 from the germline V gene are MNHNS and SASEGT. Deletions cut 3 bases from V and 4 bases from J, with 16 bases between. The CDR3 spans 15 residues.

This clone showed up just once. Within the sample, other DNA sequences also encode this same CDR3. V and J are TRBV12-5 and TRBJ1-2, with TRBD1 as a possible D gene (5 bases). Germline CDR1 LGHNT, CDR2 FRNRAP. Trimming removed 1 base at V and 7 bases at J, with 16 bases between. The CDR3 is made up of 15 amino acids. CDR3 residues: CASGLDRLGWGGYTF. The CDR3 DNA is TGTGCTAGTGGTTTGGACAGGTTAGGCTGGGGTGGCTACACCTTC.

The table lists this clone with a few counts. CDR3 DNA sequence: TGTGCCAGCAGTTCCCCCGTAAAAAACACTGAAGCTTTCTTT. Amino acids: CASSSPVKNTEAFF. This chain uses TRBV6-5 with TRBJ1-1; unclear D gene. This CDR3 has 14 residues. Germline CDR1 reads MNHEY; CDR2 reads SVGAGI. The ends were cut back, 4 bases at V and 2 bases at J, with 11 bases in the middle.

The chain recombines TRBV6-1 with TRBJ1-1; TRBD1 matches 10 bases. The CDR3 sequence is 15 residues long. V lost 4 bases and J lost 4; bases outside the gene matches: 6. CDR1 is MNHNS and CDR2 is SASEGT in the germline V gene. The CDR3 coding sequence is TGTGCCAGCAGTGCCTCGACAGGGGGCTTCACTGAAGCTTTCTTT. Translation: CASSASTGGFTEAFF.

This clone was found a few times. The rearrangement joins TRBV28 to TRBJ2-7, with 11 bases fitting TRBD1. The junction had 1 base not matched to a gene; V was cut back by 6 bases and J by 0 bases. Germline V CDR1 and CDR2: MDHEN, SYDVKM. The length of the CDR3 is 14 residues. CDR3 sequence: CASRGTGGSYEQYF. The CDR3 DNA reads TGTGCCAGCAGGGGGACAGGGGGCTCCTACGAGCAGTACTTC.

The gene calls are TRBV29-1 and TRBJ2-7, with TRBD1 identical over 10 bases. This CDR3 contains 13 residues. V shed 4 bases, J shed 2 bases, and the junction held 2 bases outside the gene matches. Germline V gives CDR1 SQVTM, CDR2 ANQGSEA. The CDR3 coding sequence is TGCAGCGTTGTAGGGACAGGGGCCTACGAGCAGTACTTC. It specifies CSVVGTGAYEQYF.

CDR3 residues: CAWSVQTVSNQPQHF. In DNA form, the CDR3 reads TGTGCCTGGAGTGTACAGACAGTAAGCAATCAGCCCCAGCATTTT. V gene TRBV30 combines with J gene TRBJ1-5; a weak D match, TRBD1 (5 bases). There are 15 residues in the CDR3. V dropped 0 bases and J dropped 1 base, with 10 bases sitting between them. Germline V lookup: CDR1 GTSNPN, CDR2 SVGIG (reference sequence).

The V call is TRBV5-1, the J call TRBJ2-1, with TRBD2 as a possible D gene (5 bases). Trimming stripped 3 bases from V and 0 bases from J, with 10 bases between. The CDR3 has 15 amino acids. Per the germline V gene, CDR1 is SGHRS and CDR2 is YFSETQ. CDR3 loop: CASSYSAPSYNEQFF. The CDR3 region has the DNA TGCGCCAGCAGCTATAGCGCTCCCTCCTACAATGAGCAGTTCTTC. Filled out from reference TRBV5-1 and TRBJ2-1, the complete variable domain reads KAGVTQTPRYLIKTRGQQVTLSCSPISGHRSVSWYQQTPGQGLQFLFEYFSETQRNKGNFPGRFSGRQFSNSRSEMNVSTLELGDSALYLCASSYSAPSYNEQFFGPGTRLTVL.

J is TRBJ2-5 and V is TRBV5-1, with TRBD1 identical over 9 bases. The CDR3 is 18 amino acids. V lost 1 base to trimming and J lost 5 bases; unmatched junction nucleotides: 15. Germline CDR1 reads SGHRS; CDR2 reads YFSETQ. CDR3 nucleotides: TGCGCCAGCAGCTTGACCCAACAGGGGGCGCAGGGAGGCGAGACCCAGTACTTC. It is translated as CASSLTQQGAQGGETQYF.

This chain's CDR3 is CAWSAFGGPVAFF. The DNA for the CDR3 is TGTGCCTGGAGTGCCTTCGGGGGGCCGGTAGCTTTCTTT. The chain employs TRBV30 and TRBJ1-1; TRBD1 is a possible D gene (6 bases). V lost 1 base and J 10 bases, leaving 16 bases between the germline ends. This CDR3 has 13 amino acids. Germline CDR1 reads GTSNPN; CDR2 reads SVGIG (reference sequence).

This chain joins TRBV5-1 and TRBJ2-7; 15 positions agree with TRBD2. The CDR3 sequence is 17 residues long. After removal of 4 bases from V and 0 bases from J, the junction contained 5 bases not matched to a gene. Germline V gene sequence: CDR1 SGHRS, CDR2 YFSETQ. For the CDR3, the DNA is TGCGCCAGCAGCGGGGGACTAGCGGGAGGCACCTCCTACGAGCAGTACTTC. Translation: CASSGGLAGGTSYEQYF.

The rearrangement uses TRBV7-2 and TRBJ2-4, with TRBD2 matching over 15 bases. CDR3 size: 19 residues. Trimming took 5 bases from V and 1 from J; bases not matched to a gene: 9. Germline V gene data show CDR1 as SGHTA and CDR2 as FQGNSA. In nucleotides, the CDR3 is TGTGCCAGCAGCACCGGACTAGCGGGAGGGCCCGTGGCCAAAAACATTCAGTACTTC. Its translation is CASSTGLAGGPVAKNIQYF.

The chain couples TRBV25-1 to TRBJ2-1; 7 bases are shared with TRBD1. Germline CDR1 is MGHDK and CDR2 is SYGVNS. The CDR3 contains 15 residues. The trim removed 4 bases at V and 7 bases at J, leaving 10 bases unmatched. The CDR3: CASSATGSIGNEQFF. CDR3 sequence (DNA): TGTGCCAGCAGTGCGACAGGGAGTATCGGTAATGAGCAGTTCTTC.

The chain is built from TRBV18 and TRBJ2-1; tentatively, D is TRBD2 (5 bases). CDR3 length: 15 residues. The V gene lost 5 bases and the J gene lost 12 bases, with 23 bases spanning the gap. CDR1 and CDR2 from the germline V gene are KGHSH and LQKENI. CDR3 bases: TGTGCCAGCTCATCCCTGGAGGCAGACCTATTGGGGCAGTTCTTC. Protein product: CASSSLEADLLGQFF. The whole variable domain, filled in from reference TRBV18 and TRBJ2-1, reads NAGVMQNPRHLVRRRGQEARLRCSPMKGHSHVYWYRQLPEEGLKFMVYLQKENIIDESGMPKERFSAEFPKEGPSILRIQQVVRGDSAAYFCASSSLEADLLGQFFGPGTRLTVL.